The sequence of this TCR beta chain was determined in a study of cytomegalovirus exposure and HLA in healthy donors. General observations from the study: The dataset shows that most TCR sequences were rare, while some public TCRs occurred in many donors. Some TCR beta chains (roughly 150 of them) were listed as cytomegalovirus-associated.

The donors were members of the validation cohort comprising approximately 110 subjects, separate from the roughly 650-subject first cohort. Sequencing used immunoSEQ multiplex PCR; TCRdb keeps in-frame clones, though not all of them. The sample shows about 300,000 clones, approximately 88% of them seen only once. A remark on this clone: The antigen remains undetermined.

The junction had 3 bases not matched to a gene; V was cut back by 2 bases and J by 4 bases. Germline CDR1 MDHEN, CDR2 SYDVKM. CDR3 length equals 15 residues. Material: PBMCs. The chain carries TRBV28 and TRBJ2-1; the match to TRBD2 covers 9 bases. The TCR comes from a woman younger than 35 in good health and CMV-seronegative. CDR3 sequence reads: CASSLAGGRYNEQFF. As DNA, the CDR3 is TGTGCCAGCAGTTTAGCGGGAGGGCGATACAATGAGCAGTTCTTC. Looking up the rest from reference TRBV28 and TRBJ2-1 gives the full variable domain: DVKVTQSSRYLVKRTGEKVFLECVQDMDHENMFWYRQDPGLGLRLIYFSYDVKMKEKGDIPEGYSVSREKKERFSLILESASTNQTSMYLCASSLAGGRYNEQFFGPGTRLTVL.